This TCR beta chain was found in a study of radiation and T cells in renal cell carcinoma. Background on the study: Nephrectomy followed 15 Gy stereotactic body radiation by 4 weeks.

The study, taken as a whole, reports: Top tumor clonotypes rose in blood 2 weeks post-radiation, then contracted.

V lost 2 bases and J 0 bases, leaving 15 bases between the germline ends. The CDR3 length is 17 residues. Germline values: CDR1 WNHNN, CDR2 SYGVQD (reference sequence). Documented time point: baseline pretreatment blood. Specified treatment: 15 Gy SBRT to primary tumor, nephrectomy 4 weeks later. After SBRT, blood was collected at 2 and 4 weeks, plus baseline. Clear cell pathology was present in this patient's renal cell carcinoma. TCRdb keeps only in-frame clones here, not all; method: immunoSEQ multiplex PCR. The table includes 70,000 to 95,000 clones, approximately 83% detected once. With regard to this clone: Its antigen is not identified.

This TCR was sampled from a man aged 55 to 70 with renal cell carcinoma. This chain links TRBV10-1 with TRBJ2-3; D unresolved. Sequencing used blood, obtained from a patient whose treatment included radiotherapy and nephrectomy. Here the CDR3 DNA reads TGCGCCAGCAGTGAGCTCTTTACGGGTGTTAGCACAGATACGCAGTATTTT. Translating gives CASSELFTGVSTDTQYF.